The entry below describes one T cell receptor beta chain. Its target is not known. The sample is drawn from a study of a mutant IDH1 vaccine in newly diagnosed glioma. Method: immunoSEQ multiplex PCR; TCRdb's copy keeps in-frame clones and lacks some. The sample contains around 30,000 clones, just under 90% of which appear only once. The time point was: week 47, end of study. The content of each vaccine dose was 300 ug of mutant IDH1 20-mer peptide, and topical imiquimod accompanied it. CDR3 size: 13 residues. Per germline, CDR1 KGHSH and CDR2 LQKENI. V was trimmed by 2 bases and J by 2 bases, leaving 6 bases between them.

This chain joins TRBV18 and TRBJ1-1, with a possible D match to TRBD1 (5 bases). This material consisted of PBMCs, taken from a glioma patient whose treatment included an IDH1 peptide vaccine. The sequence came from a woman aged 30 to 39 with glioma. DNA for the CDR3: TGTGCCAGCTCACCAGGGGGAAACACTGAAGCTTTCTTT. It translates to CASSPGGNTEAFF.